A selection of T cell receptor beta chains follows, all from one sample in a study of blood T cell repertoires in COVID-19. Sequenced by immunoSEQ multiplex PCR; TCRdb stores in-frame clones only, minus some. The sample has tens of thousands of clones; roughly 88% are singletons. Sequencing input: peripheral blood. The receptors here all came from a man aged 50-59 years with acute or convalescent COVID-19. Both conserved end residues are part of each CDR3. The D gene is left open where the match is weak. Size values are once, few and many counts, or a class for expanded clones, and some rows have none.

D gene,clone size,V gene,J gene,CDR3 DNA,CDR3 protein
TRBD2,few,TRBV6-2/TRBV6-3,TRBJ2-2,TGTGCCAGCAGTTACCCTCCGGGGGGGCACACCGGGGAGCTGTTTTTT,CASSYPPGGHTGELFF
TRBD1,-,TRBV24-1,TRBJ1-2,TGTGCCACCCGGGACAGGGAGGGCTATGGCTACACCTTC,CATRDREGYGYTF
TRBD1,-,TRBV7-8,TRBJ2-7,TGTGCCAGCAGCTTAGCAGGGGGCCCTCCCTACGAGCAGTACTTC,CASSLAGGPPYEQYF
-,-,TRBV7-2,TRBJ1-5,TGTGCCAGCAGCTTAGATAGCGGCAATCAGCCCCAGCATTTT,CASSLDSGNQPQHF
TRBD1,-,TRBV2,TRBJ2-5,TGTGCCAGCAGTCTAACCACGGGACAGACTGAAGAGACCCAGTACTTC,CASSLTTGQTEETQYF
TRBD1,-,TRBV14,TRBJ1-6,TGTGCCAGCAGCCAAAGGAAAACGGGTGACAGGGCTGGCTCCTATAATTCACCCCTCCACTTT,CASSQRKTGDRAGSYNSPLHF
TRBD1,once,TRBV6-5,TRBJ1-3,TGTGCCAGCAAAGGACAGGGGACTGGAAACACCATATATTTT,CASKGQGTGNTIYF
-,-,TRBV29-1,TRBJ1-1,TGCACCATCGCCCTTGGAGGGGACACTGAAGCTTTCTTT,CTIALGGDTEAFF
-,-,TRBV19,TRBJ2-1,TGTGCCAGTAGTATTGGTGGGGGCGCGCCGTTCTTC,CASSIGGGAPFF
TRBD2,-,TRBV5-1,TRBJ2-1,TGCGCCAGCAGCGGACCCCTAGCGGGAGGCTACAATGAGCAGTTCTTC,CASSGPLAGGYNEQFF
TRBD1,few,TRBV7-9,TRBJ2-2,TGTGCCAGCAGCCGACAGGGGGTCGCCGGGGAGCTGTTTTTT,CASSRQGVAGELFF
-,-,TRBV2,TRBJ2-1,TGTGCCAGCAGTGAATCGGGGAAAAGCTCCTACAATGAGCAGTTCTTC,CASSESGKSSYNEQFF
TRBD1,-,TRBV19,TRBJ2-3,TGTGCCAGTAGTACCCGGGACAGGGCAGCAGATACGCAGTATTTT,CASSTRDRAADTQYF
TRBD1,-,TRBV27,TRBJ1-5,TGTGCCAGCAGTTTAGCGACAGGGACCAATCAGCCCCAGCATTTT,CASSLATGTNQPQHF